This T cell receptor (beta chain) was recorded in a study of tumor-infiltrating lymphocytes in localized non-small cell lung cancer. About the study: The cohort mixed smokers and never-smokers, several histologies, and some post-neoadjuvant-chemotherapy samples.

Trimming took off 3 bases at V and 4 bases at J, with 24 bases between the two ends. Germline CDR1 and CDR2: SGHNT and YYREEE (reference sequence). The length of the CDR3 is 18 residues. The repertoire was sequenced with immunoSEQ multiplex PCR; TCRdb's copy has only in-frame clones and lacks some. The sample holds 13,000 or so clones, approximately 62% seen once. This TCR derives from a human donor with non-small cell lung cancer. The sequencing input was uninvolved lung tissue not adjacent to the tumor. This chain uses TRBV5-4 with TRBJ2-3; TRBD2 might be the D (5 bases). The CDR3 reads CASSSPGTGDGVADTQYF. The DNA of the CDR3 is TGTGCCAGCAGCTCCCCGGGAACCGGGGATGGAGTCGCAGATACGCAGTATTTT.